This TCR beta chain was found in a study of blood T cell repertoires in COVID-19. The length of the CDR3 is 14 residues. V lost 7 bases to trimming and J lost 2 bases; unmatched junction nucleotides: 5. CDR1 and CDR2 from the germline V gene are SGHDT and YYEEEE. The protocol was immunoSEQ multiplex PCR, while the TCRdb copy is restricted to in-frame clones and leaves out a portion. The table lists almost 300,000 clones, about 87% of them singletons. The source of this sequence is a man aged 70-80 years with acute or convalescent COVID-19. Sample: peripheral blood. This chain uses TRBV5-6 with TRBJ2-7; TRBD1 matches at 11 bases. The CDR3 nucleotides read TGTGCCAGCGGATGGACAGGGGGCACCTACGAGCAGTACTTC. Translated, it gives CASGWTGGTYEQYF.